These 27 T cell receptor beta chains were sequenced from one sample in a study of T cells after yellow fever vaccination. TCRdb recomputed calls from the 5' RACE reads with MiXCR, one row per CDR3 protein. The sample has 200,000 or so distinct CDR3 sequences; approximately 6.8% are singletons. Sample: CD4+ T cells sorted from PBMCs, taken on the day of the yellow fever booster vaccination. These receptor sequences come from a man aged 30 to 39 who received the YFV17D yellow fever vaccine.

V gene TRBV11-2 combines with J gene TRBJ2-7; D not certain. CDR1 SGHAT and CDR2 FQNNGV come from the germline V gene. The CDR3 is made up of 11 amino acids. The CDR3 here is CLHESAYEQYF. The CDR3 DNA follows: TGTCTACATGAATCCGCCTACGAGCAGTACTTC.

This clonotype has a count of ten or more. The chain recombines TRBV20-1 with TRBJ2-1, with D uncertain. The V and J ends lost 5 bases and 8 bases respectively, with 19 bases between them. This CDR3 is built from 14 residues. CDR1 DFQATT and CDR2 SNEGSKA come from the germline V gene (reference sequence). CDR3 residues: CSAASPLGYDEQFF. In DNA, the CDR3 is TGCAGTGCTGCCAGTCCCCTGGGTTACGATGAGCAGTTCTTC.

This clonotype was found a few times. V is TRBV5-1 and J is TRBJ1-6; D is uncertain. V was cut by 5 bases and J by 0 bases, with 3 bases left in between. CDR1 is SGHRS and CDR2 is YFSETQ in the germline V gene. This CDR3 region has 13 residues. DNA of the CDR3: TGCGCCAGCAGGAGCTCCTATAATTCACCCCTCCACTTT. It yields the protein CASRSSYNSPLHF. The complete variable domain, with remaining parts taken from reference TRBV5-1 and TRBJ1-6, reads KAGVTQTPRYLIKTRGQQVTLSCSPISGHRSVSWYQQTPGQGLQFLFEYFSETQRNKGNFPGRFSGRQFSNSRSEMNVSTLELGDSALYLCASRSSYNSPLHFGNGTRLTVT.

This clonotype was picked up a small number of times. CDR3 loop: CSARKSANTGELFF. DNA for the CDR3: TGCAGTGCTAGAAAATCCGCGAACACCGGGGAGCTGTTTTTT. The V call is TRBV20-1, the J call TRBJ2-2; no clear D. Germline assignment: CDR1 DFQATT and CDR2 SNEGSKA (reference sequence). CDR3 length equals 14 residues. V shed 2 bases and J shed 0 bases, with 7 bases lying between them.

The chain uses TRBV4-3 and TRBJ2-3; D gene uncertain. Germline-derived CDR1 and CDR2 are LGHNA and YSLEER. V was pared by 1 base and J by 0 bases, with 11 bases between. This CDR3 has 16 amino acids. The CDR3 loop reads CASSQATYSSTDTQYF. The CDR3 DNA reads as TGCGCCAGCAGCCAAGCGACGTATTCTAGCACAGATACGCAGTATTTT.

The sample holds many counts of this clonotype. The chain recombines TRBV7-2 with TRBJ2-5; D call uncertain. Germline V gives CDR1 SGHTA, CDR2 FQGNSA. Trimming shortened V by 8 bases and J by 2 bases, and 6 bases separated the two germline ends. This CDR3 has 11 residues. In nucleotides, the CDR3 is TGTGCCAGCGGGGTGCAAGAGACCCAGTACTTC. Translating it yields CASGVQETQYF.

This chain links TRBV11-3 with TRBJ2-1, with D hard to call. Trimming stripped 0 bases from V and 6 bases from J, with 12 bases between. The length of the CDR3 is 15 residues. Germline lookup yields CDR1 SGHNT and CDR2 YENEEA. CDR3 in DNA: TGTGCCAGCAGCTTAGAAAATGGCGCTTTCAATGAGCAGTTCTTC. Amino acids: CASSLENGAFNEQFF.

The sample holds many counts of this clonotype. This sequence joins TRBV15 and TRBJ2-2; D remains ambiguous. This CDR3 comprises 16 residues. Germline loops: CDR1 LNHNV, CDR2 YYDKDF (reference sequence). Between the trimmed V and J ends, which lost 1 base and 3 bases, there was a span of 12 bases. DNA for the CDR3: TGTGCCACCAGCAGAGGGGAAAATAGAGACACCGGGGAGCTGTTTTTT. The encoded protein is CATSRGENRDTGELFF.

This clonotype was detected a few times. This chain connects TRBV5-4 to TRBJ2-1; 13 bases line up with TRBD2. Germline CDR1 is SGHNT and CDR2 is YYREEE (reference sequence). V trimming: 4 bases; J trimming: 5 bases; junction bases outside the gene matches: 9. This CDR3 region has 17 residues. This chain's CDR3 is CASSPSLLAGGNNEQFF. CDR3 in DNA: TGTGCCAGCAGCCCCTCCCTACTAGCGGGAGGGAACAATGAGCAGTTCTTC.

This clonotype was seen only a few times. The gene calls are TRBV20-1 and TRBJ2-1, with D unresolved. The CDR3 runs 11 residues. Between the trimmed V and J ends, which lost 6 bases and 8 bases, there was a span of 11 bases. Germline CDR1 is DFQATT and CDR2 is SNEGSKA (reference sequence). The CDR3 nucleotides read TGCAGTGCCCCGGCGTCGTATGAGCAGTTCTTC. Encoded protein: CSAPASYEQFF.

The chain has TRBV7-6 and TRBJ2-1; D gene unclear. Per germline, CDR1 SGHVS and CDR2 FNYEAQ. This CDR3 is built from 13 residues. Trimming removed 0 bases at V and 10 bases at J, with 10 bases between. The DNA of the CDR3 is TGTGCCAGCAGCTTAGCCACTGGGGTGGAGCAGTTCTTC. Its translation is CASSLATGVEQFF.

This chain joins TRBV20-1 and TRBJ2-5, with TRBD1 matching over 8 bases. V shed 5 bases, J shed 2 bases, and the junction held 13 bases outside the gene matches. This CDR3 has 16 residues. CDR1 DFQATT and CDR2 SNEGSKA come from the germline V gene (reference sequence). CDR3 amino acids: CSAPSPPGQGQETQYF. In DNA, the CDR3 is TGCAGTGCTCCTTCGCCCCCAGGACAGGGTCAAGAGACCCAGTACTTC.

The table lists this clonotype with many counts. The CDR3 is CASSPPTASIAEAFF. Written as DNA, the CDR3 is TGTGCCAGCTCACCACCTACCGCGAGCATCGCTGAAGCTTTCTTT. The chain links TRBV18 to TRBJ1-1; D unresolved. Deletions cut 0 bases from V and 6 bases from J, with 14 bases between. The CDR3 has 15 amino acids. Germline lookup yields CDR1 KGHSH and CDR2 LQKENI.

This clonotype was counted a few times. V is TRBV6-1 and J is TRBJ1-4; unclear D gene. The CDR3 totals 13 residues. Germline CDR1 MNHNS, CDR2 SASEGT. Trimming removed 6 bases at V and 7 bases at J, with 12 bases between. CDR3 residues: CASRPVGTEKLFF. DNA of the CDR3: TGTGCCAGCAGACCCGTGGGAACTGAAAAACTGTTTTTT.

This clonotype was counted ten times or more. The rearrangement uses TRBV20-1 and TRBJ2-1; D is uncertain. This CDR3 region has 13 residues. Trimming took 5 bases from V and 4 from J, leaving 12 bases between them. Germline CDR1 reads DFQATT; CDR2 reads SNEGSKA (reference sequence). This CDR3 reads CSAPESPYNEQFF. CDR3 sequence (DNA): TGCAGTGCTCCCGAGAGTCCTTACAATGAGCAGTTCTTC.

At least ten counts were recorded for this clonotype. The V gene is TRBV7-6, the J gene TRBJ2-2; possibly TRBD2 for D (6 bases). Germline CDR1 SGHVS, CDR2 FNYEAQ. Trimming took off 0 bases at V and 4 bases at J, with 12 bases between the two ends. The CDR3 covers 16 residues. The chain's CDR3 is CASSLAGRRGTGELFF. CDR3 nucleotides: TGTGCCAGCAGCTTAGCTGGTCGGCGGGGCACCGGGGAGCTGTTTTTT.

This clonotype has just a few counts. The rearrangement links TRBV4-2 to TRBJ2-3, with a tentative D call TRBD2 (5 bases). The CDR3 is 15 amino acids. Germline CDR1 is LGHNA and CDR2 is YNFKEQ. V lost 2 bases to trimming and J lost 1 base, with 10 bases between them. CDR3 protein: CASSQQLDGTDTQYF. The DNA for the CDR3 is TGTGCCAGCAGCCAACAACTAGACGGCACAGATACGCAGTATTTT.

This chain uses TRBV7-6 with TRBJ2-5; possibly TRBD2 for D (6 bases). The V and J ends lost 1 base and 4 bases respectively, with 13 bases between them. This CDR3 has 15 residues. Germline loops: CDR1 SGHVS, CDR2 FNYEAQ. The CDR3 DNA follows: TGTGCCAGCAGCTTAGGGCGTTCGGGGGTAGAGACCCAGTACTTC. Translating it yields CASSLGRSGVETQYF.

This clonotype was seen repeatedly, ten times or more. The chain couples TRBV5-1 to TRBJ2-5, with TRBD1 matching 10 bases. Germline CDR1 is SGHRS and CDR2 is YFSETQ. The CDR3 spans 16 residues. V was pared by 4 bases and J by 6 bases, with 12 bases of the junction left unmatched. CDR3 DNA sequence: TGCGCCAGCAGCCACTCCGACAGGGGGCTAGGGAAGACCCAGTACTTC. Protein product: CASSHSDRGLGKTQYF.

A few counts support this clonotype. The junction departs from germline at one end; a sequencing error may be responsible. V gene TRBV5-1 combines with J gene TRBJ2-7; either TRBD1 or TRBD2 may fit D (5 bases each). The CDR3 spans 13 residues. Germline V CDR1 and CDR2: SGHRS, YFSETQ. In nucleotides, the CDR3 is TGCGCCAGCAGCTTGGCCTACGGCAGGGAGACCCACTTC. Translation gives CASSLAYGRETHF.

This clonotype occurred many times. The CDR3 coding sequence is TGTGCCAGTACCCCCAGGGAGGGACGGAGTTACAATGAGCAGTTCTTC. Protein: CASTPREGRSYNEQFF. V gene TRBV19 combines with J gene TRBJ2-1; 7 bases match TRBD2. The germline V gene encodes CDR1 LNHDA and CDR2 SQIVND (reference sequence). V was pared by 7 bases and J by 4 bases, with 13 bases of the junction left unmatched. The length of the CDR3 is 16 residues.

This chain links TRBV6-1 with TRBJ1-1; D uncertain. The CDR3 has 10 residues. Germline V gives CDR1 MNHNS, CDR2 SASEGT. The V and J ends lost 3 bases and 13 bases respectively, with 9 bases between them. The CDR3: CASSEVLGFF. CDR3 nucleotides: TGTGCCAGCAGTGAGGTTCTTGGTTTCTTT.

This clonotype was observed a few times. CDR3 coding DNA: TGTGCCAGCAGCCAAGACGGACCCAACAGTGAGCAGTTCTTC. This translates into CASSQDGPNSEQFF. This chain uses TRBV4-2 with TRBJ2-1; D is unresolved. Germline-derived CDR1 and CDR2 are LGHNA and YNFKEQ. Trimming cost V 0 bases and J 9 bases, with 12 bases left between them. The CDR3 is 14 residues long.

This clonotype was detected a few times. This sequence joins TRBV7-2 and TRBJ2-4, with D perhaps TRBD1 (5 bases). CDR3 length: 16 residues. V lost 1 base to trimming and J lost 0 bases, with 10 bases between them. CDR1 and CDR2 (germline): SGHTA, FQGNSA. The CDR3 loop reads CASSLEPGLAKNIQYF. CDR3 nucleotide sequence: TGTGCCAGCAGCTTAGAACCAGGGCTAGCCAAAAACATTCAGTACTTC.

This clonotype showed up many times. V usage is TRBV20-1 and J usage is TRBJ2-7, with 9 bases aligning to TRBD2. This CDR3 has 14 residues. Germline values: CDR1 DFQATT, CDR2 SNEGSKA (reference sequence). J gave up 6 bases and V 2 bases, and 8 bases lay outside the gene matches. DNA for the CDR3: TGCAGTGCTAGACCGGGACTAGCAACTGGCGAGCAGTACTTC. Its translation is CSARPGLATGEQYF.

This clonotype was seen at least ten times. The CDR3 region has the DNA TGCGCCAGCAGCTCAGGAGGGGGCTCATCCTACAATGAGCAGTTCTTC. Translating it yields CASSSGGGSSYNEQFF. This chain uses TRBV5-1 with TRBJ2-1; tentatively, D is TRBD1 (7 bases). V was cut by 3 bases and J by 1 base, with 14 bases left in between. CDR3 length equals 16 residues. Germline V lookup: CDR1 SGHRS, CDR2 YFSETQ.

Ten or more counts support this clonotype. The chain joins TRBV28 to TRBJ2-1; a weak D match, TRBD1 (5 bases). Germline loops: CDR1 MDHEN, CDR2 SYDVKM. The CDR3 has 14 amino acids. The V gene lost 5 bases and the J gene lost 7 bases, with 15 bases spanning the gap. In DNA, the CDR3 is TGTGCCAGCAGTCCCGCAGGGATTCGGAATGAGCAGTTCTTC. This encodes CASSPAGIRNEQFF.